The 15 T cell receptor beta chains presented below share a single source sample, sequenced in a study of T cells expressing NK-cell markers. TCRdb reprocessed the 5' RACE reads and stores each CDR3 protein as one record, lacking DNA. This sample's table reports roughly 390,000 distinct CDR3 sequences. The sample was blood T cells: a sorted CD56 or NKG2C T cell subset, CD4+ or CD8+ T cells, or bulk PBMC T cells (not recorded which). The receptors shown here come from a woman in her 50s in good health.

V gene TRBV5-1 combines with J gene TRBJ2-1; the TCRdb D gene call, TRBD2, has no DNA to confirm it. The germline V gene encodes CDR1 SGHRS and CDR2 YFSETQ. This CDR3 is built from 17 residues. The CDR3 here is CASSRPIGGVDANEQFF. Full variable domain (remainder filled in from reference TRBV5-1 and TRBJ2-1): KAGVTQTPRYLIKTRGQQVTLSCSPISGHRSVSWYQQTPGQGLQFLFEYFSETQRNKGNFPGRFSGRQFSNSRSEMNVSTLELGDSALYLCASSRPIGGVDANEQFFGPGTRLTVL.

The V gene is TRBV24-1, the J gene TRBJ2-3; TCRdb names TRBD2, which stays unverified in the absence of DNA. In germline, CDR1 is KGHDR, CDR2 SFDVKD. The CDR3 is 17 residues long. The CDR3 is CATSDGAEPGGTDTQYF.

The V and J genes are TRBV9 and TRBJ2-3; lacking DNA, the TRBD2 call made by TCRdb goes unchecked. The CDR3 length is 15 residues. Germline CDR1 and CDR2: SGDLS and YYNGEE. This CDR3 reads CASSVAPAGEDTQYF.

This rearrangement joins TRBV7-9 to TRBJ1-1; TCRdb's D call, TRBD1, is unchecked because there is no DNA. Germline assignment: CDR1 SEHNR and CDR2 FQNEAQ (reference sequence). CDR3 size: 13 residues. The CDR3 here is CASVPRGNTEAFF.

The genes are TRBV10-3 and TRBJ2-1; TCRdb proposes TRBD2, but this gene call is untestable without DNA. The CDR3 consists of 13 residues. Germline CDR1 and CDR2: ENHRY and SYGVKD. CDR3 in amino acids: CAITTSGRYEQFF.

The rearrangement joins TRBV5-6 to TRBJ2-1. Germline values: CDR1 SGHDT, CDR2 YYEEEE. This CDR3 region has 13 residues. The CDR3 is CASSLDSPNEQFF.

This chain uses TRBV7-9 with TRBJ2-2. The CDR3 covers 13 residues. Germline V gene lookup returns CDR1 SEHNR and CDR2 FQNEAQ (reference sequence). The CDR3 spells CASRPQSTGELFF.

The J gene is TRBJ2-1, the V gene TRBV12-5; TCRdb lists TRBD1, though no DNA is available to test this call. This CDR3 has 19 amino acids. CDR1 is LGHNT, CDR2 FRNRAP, per germline. The CDR3 sequence: CASGLTLGQGFYSYNEQFF.

V and J are TRBV19 and TRBJ2-5; TCRdb selects TRBD1, and the lack of DNA leaves this call unchecked. The CDR3 sequence is 16 residues long. From germline, CDR1 is LNHDA and CDR2 SQIVND (reference sequence). CDR3 in amino acids: CASSASGQGLLETQYF.

The chain recombines TRBV12-3 or TRBV12-4 with TRBJ2-2; TCRdb lists TRBD2, though no DNA is available to test this call. The CDR3 sequence is 16 residues long. CDR3 loop: CASSPRLAGNTGELFF.

The V call is TRBV20-1, the J call TRBJ1-2. Per germline, CDR1 DFQATT and CDR2 SNEGSKA (reference sequence). The CDR3 length is 13 residues. The CDR3 loop is CSAQTLALHGYTF.

J is TRBJ2-1 and V is TRBV20-1; the D call of TRBD2 rests on TCRdb alone, since no DNA is present to check it. This CDR3 spans 14 amino acids. Germline V CDR1 and CDR2: DFQATT, SNEGSKA (reference sequence). CDR3 loop: CSAVLAGRFDEQFF.

This chain links TRBV5-1 with TRBJ2-1; TCRdb indicates TRBD2, and absent DNA this call remains unverified. Looked up from germline, CDR1 is SGHRS and CDR2 is YFSETQ. The CDR3 length is 12 residues. The chain's CDR3 is CASSLPSPEGFF.

The rearrangement joins TRBV7-9 to TRBJ2-2. Germline V CDR1 and CDR2: SEHNR, FQNEAQ (reference sequence). The CDR3 has 12 amino acids. The CDR3 here is CASSQSAGELFF.

This chain connects TRBV11-2 to TRBJ1-5; lacking DNA, the TRBD1 call made by TCRdb goes unchecked. From germline, CDR1 is SGHAT and CDR2 FQNNGV. This CDR3 is 14 amino acids long. The CDR3 loop is CASSLGGAGQPQHF.